This entry is about one T cell receptor (beta chain). In this sample, this clonotype turned up a few times. This clone's antigen is unknown. Base qualities are not provided; no much larger clone lies one nucleotide away. CDR1 is given as SNHLY and CDR2 as FYNNEI, both from the germline V gene. Deletion took 6 bases off V and 9 bases off J, with a span of 9 bases between the germline ends. Reading from cysteine to phenylalanine, the CDR3 counts 11 amino acids. Solely the CDR3 DNA is kept, with 33 bases framed from the first base. The data originate from a study of T cell repertoires in cytomegalovirus infection (dated by TCRdb to between 2019 and 2020). Study-level background: Donor HLA type was relevant to the analysis, as public TCR beta signatures indicated carriage of CMV infection together with the matching HLA type.

Summary of the overall study and its limitations: In both this cohort and an independent cohort of some 350 donors, the cumulative frequency of public TCR beta family members distinguished carriers of CMV infection plus the relevant HLA type. The ex vivo response was dominated by HLA-C-restricted CMV-specific TCR beta clonotypes, and the single most frequent clonotype in two of eight donors was supplied by these HLA-C-restricted clonotypes.

Sequenced on an Illumina HiSeq 1500. TCRdb took the public reads, trimmed them with fastp at Q25, ran MiXCR for clone calling and kept in-frame beta chains. A single entry per CDR3 protein holds the most common genes and DNA from its merged rows. The sample yields under 800,000 distinct CDR3 sequences; more than 20% were counted once. The ten largest clones add up to roughly 8% of the sample. The sample was CD8+ T cells from PBMCs. The source is a human donor in good health (CMV status not recorded). Some clones in this sample may be carry-over from other donors' samples. The sequence is built from TRBV2 and TRBJ2-1, with the D segment identity uncertain. The DNA reads as follows: TGTGCCAGCAGGGGTAGGTTTGAGCAGTTCTTC. Protein translation: CASRGRFEQFF.